What follows describes a single TCR beta chain. Germline-derived CDR1 and CDR2 are MNHNY and SVGAGI (reference sequence). The CDR3 has 15 amino acids. The ends lost 5 bases at V and 0 bases at J; junction bases unmatched: 4. Sequenced by immunoSEQ multiplex PCR; TCRdb stores in-frame clones only, minus some. The data show 200,000 to 250,000 clones, over 75% seen once. The data derive from a study of blood T cell repertoires in COVID-19. Across the whole study: Donors in the United States, Italy and Spain gave samples during acute or convalescent COVID-19.

Sequenced sample: peripheral blood. The receptor's source is a man in his thirties or forties who had recovered from COVID-19. V usage is TRBV6-6 and J usage is TRBJ2-7; TRBD2 agrees at 10 bases. For the CDR3, the DNA is TGTGCCAGCAGTGGTAGCGGGAGGTACTCCTACGAGCAGTACTTC. As protein: CASSGSGRYSYEQYF.